These 15 T cell receptor beta chains were sequenced from one sample in a study of T cells in Graves' hyperthyroidism and ophthalmopathy. TCR beta CDR3 regions were amplified from RNA. The study used the HTBI primer set for a first-round RT-PCR of the TCR CDR3. Via MiXCR, TCRdb re-called the multiplex PCR reads, giving one row per CDR3 protein. The sample holds roughly 580,000 distinct CDR3 sequences, over 11% seen once. The sample was blood. The source of these receptors is a woman in her twenties or thirties with Graves' hyperthyroidism that later progressed to Graves' ophthalmopathy.

The table lists this clonotype with many counts. The chain's CDR3 is CAWRPGQGYEKLFF. DNA for the CDR3: TGTGCCTGGAGACCTGGACAGGGGTATGAAAAACTGTTTTTT. V gene TRBV30 combines with J gene TRBJ1-4, with 9 bases aligning to TRBD1. V trimming: 3 bases; J trimming: 6 bases; junction bases outside the gene matches: 5. CDR3 size: 14 residues. Germline CDR1 and CDR2: GTSNPN and SVGIG (reference sequence).

The rearrangement links TRBV24-1 to TRBJ2-5; no clear D. The ends were cut back, 3 bases at V and 5 bases at J, with 12 bases in the middle. The CDR3 runs 14 residues. CDR1 is KGHDR and CDR2 is SFDVKD in the germline V gene. The CDR3 here is CATSDASTRETQYF. The CDR3 DNA reads as TGTGCCACCAGTGATGCCAGCACACGGGAGACCCAGTACTTC.

Notes on this clonotype: This may stem from a read error, because a much larger clone lies one nucleotide away. The V gene is TRBV18, the J gene TRBJ2-7; 9 bases line up with TRBD2. CDR3 length: 14 residues. The germline V gene encodes CDR1 KGHSH and CDR2 LQKENI. The CDR3 region has the DNA TGTGCCGGCTCACCCCCGGGACTAGCAGAAAAGCAGTACTTC. The encoded protein is CAGSPPGLAEKQYF.

With regard to this clonotype: A single base separates this from a much larger clone, so it may be a read error. The gene calls are TRBV3-1 and TRBJ2-1; 8 bases align to TRBD1. Unmatched junction bases numbered 11, after V lost 7 bases and J lost 12 bases. The CDR3 runs to 13 residues. Looked up from germline, CDR1 is LGHDT and CDR2 is YNNKEL (reference sequence). The CDR3 coding sequence is TGTGCCAGCACCCCCGGAACAGGACAGGGGCAGTTCTTC. It translates to CASTPGTGQGQFF.

This clonotype was picked up many times. The rearrangement links TRBV19 to TRBJ1-2; 9 nucleotides align to TRBD1. The CDR3 is 13 amino acids. With 5 bases clipped from V and 7 bases from J, the junction kept 5 bases outside the gene matches. CDR1 is LNHDA and CDR2 is SQIVND in the germline V gene (reference sequence). DNA of the CDR3: TGTGCCAGTAGTGCGGGGACAGGGTTTGGCTACACCTTC. This translates into CASSAGTGFGYTF.

This clonotype has a handful of counts. The gene calls are TRBV7-2 and TRBJ2-6; D not resolved. V lost 6 bases and J lost 0, with 6 bases in between. CDR1 and CDR2 (germline): SGHTA, FQGNSA. This CDR3 has 14 amino acids. The CDR3 loop reads CASRGNSGANVLTF. The CDR3 bases are TGTGCCAGCAGGGGGAACTCTGGGGCCAACGTCCTGACTTTC.

This clonotype has at least ten counts. This chain joins TRBV6-2 or TRBV6-3 and TRBJ1-1; TRBD1 might be the D (5 bases). This CDR3 has 15 amino acids. V was pared by 1 base and J by 1 base, with 10 bases between. Per germline, CDR1 MNHEY and CDR2 SVGEGT. The CDR3 reads CASSYWGRSNTEAFF. Here the CDR3 DNA reads TGTGCCAGCAGTTACTGGGGCAGGTCGAACACTGAAGCTTTCTTT.

V usage is TRBV5-5 and J usage is TRBJ1-5; maybe TRBD1 (5 bases). In germline, CDR1 is SGHKS, CDR2 YYEKEE (reference sequence). The V gene lost 6 bases and the J gene lost 2 bases, with 15 bases spanning the gap. The CDR3 sequence is 15 residues long. CDR3 in amino acids: CASNSGTGGNQPQHF. In DNA form, the CDR3 reads TGTGCCAGCAACTCGGGGACGGGGGGCAATCAGCCCCAGCATTTT.

This clonotype has at least ten counts. The V gene is TRBV27, the J gene TRBJ2-1, with D maybe TRBD1 (6 bases). Trimming left V 6 bases short and J 10 bases short, with 16 bases between. CDR1 is MNHEY, CDR2 SMNVEV, per germline (reference sequence). The CDR3 is made up of 13 amino acids. In DNA, the CDR3 is TGTGCCAGCAGGAGCTACTCACAGGGAGAGCAGTTCTTC. As protein: CASRSYSQGEQFF.

The chain recombines TRBV27 with TRBJ2-3; 7 nucleotides align to TRBD1. The germline CDR1 and CDR2 sequences are MNHEY and SMNVEV (reference sequence). There are 17 residues in the CDR3. V shed 7 bases and J 2 bases; nucleotides not matched to a gene: 15. CDR3 loop: CASKGAGGSLFTDTQYF. Here the CDR3 DNA reads TGTGCCAGCAAAGGGGCAGGGGGTAGCCTCTTCACAGATACGCAGTATTTT.

This clonotype was detected ten times or more. The chain joins TRBV7-2 to TRBJ2-7; D is perhaps TRBD1 or TRBD2 (5 bases each). Germline CDR1 and CDR2: SGHTA and FQGNSA. V lost 1 base and J lost 4, with 11 bases in between. The CDR3 spans 14 residues. The CDR3 is CASSLGQGEYEQYF. The CDR3 DNA reads TGTGCCAGCAGCTTAGGGCAGGGAGAGTACGAGCAGTACTTC.

This clonotype was counted at least ten times. The chain recombines TRBV2 with TRBJ1-2, with D perhaps TRBD1 (5 bases). Between the trimmed V and J ends, which lost 3 bases and 6 bases, there was a span of 11 bases. CDR1 SNHLY and CDR2 FYNNEI come from the germline V gene. The CDR3 loop spans 13 amino acids. Written as DNA, the CDR3 is TGTGCCAGCAGTGATGCAGGGTGGAATGGCTACACCTTC. Translating it yields CASSDAGWNGYTF.

There are many counts of this clonotype. The chain has TRBV11-2 and TRBJ1-1; TRBD1 agrees at 7 bases. V was pared by 8 bases and J by 6 bases, with 9 bases of the junction left unmatched. The CDR3 loop spans 13 amino acids. The germline gives CDR1 SGHAT, CDR2 FQNNGV. The CDR3 DNA reads as TGTGCCAGCGTCGCAGGGGGTTTCCCTGAAGCTTTCTTT. Protein: CASVAGGFPEAFF.

This clonotype occurred many times. This chain joins TRBV19 and TRBJ1-1; 9 nucleotides agree with TRBD1. The CDR3 is 15 amino acids. The V and J ends lost 5 bases and 6 bases, in that order; junction bases with no gene match: 10. Germline CDR1 and CDR2: LNHDA and SQIVND (reference sequence). The CDR3 protein is CASSEYSGTGPEAFF. CDR3 coding DNA: TGTGCCAGTAGTGAATACTCCGGGACAGGGCCTGAAGCTTTCTTT.

This clonotype was detected ten times or more. The chain recombines TRBV28 with TRBJ2-7; 12 positions match TRBD2. This CDR3 has 16 residues. V trimming: 2 bases; J trimming: 2 bases; junction bases outside the gene matches: 4. CDR1 is MDHEN, CDR2 SYDVKM, per germline. DNA for the CDR3: TGTGCCAGCAGTTTAAGGGGACTAGCGGGCCCCTACGAGCAGTACTTC. This translates into CASSLRGLAGPYEQYF. Together with reference TRBV28 and TRBJ2-7, the CDR3 gives the full variable domain: DVKVTQSSRYLVKRTGEKVFLECVQDMDHENMFWYRQDPGLGLRLIYFSYDVKMKEKGDIPEGYSVSREKKERFSLILESASTNQTSMYLCASSLRGLAGPYEQYFGPGTRLTVT.